Listed below are T cell receptor beta chains from one sample, sequenced in a study of early T cells in non-severe SARS-CoV-2 infection. One entry per CDR3 protein, called by TCRdb with MiXCR from the 5' RACE reads. The table includes about 60,000 distinct CDR3 sequences, 5.5% to 6.5% detected once. The sequenced sample consisted of whole blood. These receptors all come from an adult who was a healthcare worker with PCR-confirmed SARS-CoV-2 infection or an uninfected control (not recorded which). CDR3s include the opening cysteine and the closing phenylalanine or tryptophan. Each record gives: CDR3 protein, CDR3 DNA, J gene, D gene, V gene, clone size. The D gene is left open where the match is weak. Size values are once, few and many counts, or a class for expanded clones, and some rows have none.

CDR3 protein: CATAGTGENQPQHF; CDR3 DNA: TGTGCCACCGCAGGGACAGGGGAAAATCAGCCCCAGCATTTT; J gene: TRBJ1-5; D gene: TRBD1; V gene: TRBV19; clone size: -
CDR3 protein: CASAEVGYTF; CDR3 DNA: TGTGCCAGCGCGGAGGTTGGCTACACCTTC; J gene: TRBJ1-2; D gene: -; V gene: TRBV7-9; clone size: many
CDR3 protein: CASSLSRGRQETQYF; CDR3 DNA: TGTGCCAGCAGCTTATCGCGGGGAAGGCAAGAGACCCAGTACTTC; J gene: TRBJ2-5; D gene: -; V gene: TRBV7-6; clone size: many
CDR3 protein: CSASERANSPLHF; CDR3 DNA: TGCAGTGCTAGCGAGAGGGCCAATTCACCCCTCCACTTT; J gene: TRBJ1-6; D gene: -; V gene: TRBV20-1; clone size: few
CDR3 protein: CASSQALLVGEQFF; CDR3 DNA: TGCGCCAGCAGCCAAGCGCTCCTAGTCGGTGAGCAGTTCTTC; J gene: TRBJ2-1; D gene: -; V gene: TRBV4-1; clone size: -
CDR3 protein: CASNPTGQGYTF; CDR3 DNA: TGTGCCAGCAACCCGACAGGGCAGGGCTACACCTTC; J gene: TRBJ1-2; D gene: TRBD1; V gene: TRBV6-6; clone size: many
CDR3 protein: CASSLPGEIEAFF; CDR3 DNA: TGTGCCAGCAGCCTCCCTGGGGAGATTGAAGCTTTCTTT; J gene: TRBJ1-1; D gene: -; V gene: TRBV7-9; clone size: many
CDR3 protein: CASSPGQPGGYTF; CDR3 DNA: TGCGCCAGCAGCCCAGGACAGCCGGGTGGCTACACCTTC; J gene: TRBJ1-2; D gene: -; V gene: TRBV5-1; clone size: -
CDR3 protein: CSARDLRGPGAGELFF; CDR3 DNA: TGCAGTGCTAGAGATCTCAGGGGGCCCGGCGCCGGGGAGCTGTTTTTT; J gene: TRBJ2-2; D gene: TRBD1; V gene: TRBV20-1; clone size: medium-sized
CDR3 protein: CASSSRREGTNEKLFF; CDR3 DNA: TGTGCCAGCAGCTCCAGGAGGGAAGGAACTAATGAAAAACTGTTTTTT; J gene: TRBJ1-4; D gene: -; V gene: TRBV5-4; clone size: many